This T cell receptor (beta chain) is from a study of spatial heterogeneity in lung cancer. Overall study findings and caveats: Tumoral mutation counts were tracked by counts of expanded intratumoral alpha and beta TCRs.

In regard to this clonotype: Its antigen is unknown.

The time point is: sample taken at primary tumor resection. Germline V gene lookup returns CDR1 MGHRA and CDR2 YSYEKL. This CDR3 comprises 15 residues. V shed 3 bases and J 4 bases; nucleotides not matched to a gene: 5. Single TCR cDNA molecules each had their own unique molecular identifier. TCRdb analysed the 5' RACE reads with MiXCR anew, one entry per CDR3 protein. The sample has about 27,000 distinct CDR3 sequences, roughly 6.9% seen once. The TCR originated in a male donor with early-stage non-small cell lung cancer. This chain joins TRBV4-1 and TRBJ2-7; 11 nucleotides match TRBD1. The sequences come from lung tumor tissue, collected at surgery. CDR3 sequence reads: CASSHVRDRGYEQYF. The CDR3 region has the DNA TGCGCCAGCAGCCACGTCCGGGACAGGGGGTACGAGCAGTACTTC.